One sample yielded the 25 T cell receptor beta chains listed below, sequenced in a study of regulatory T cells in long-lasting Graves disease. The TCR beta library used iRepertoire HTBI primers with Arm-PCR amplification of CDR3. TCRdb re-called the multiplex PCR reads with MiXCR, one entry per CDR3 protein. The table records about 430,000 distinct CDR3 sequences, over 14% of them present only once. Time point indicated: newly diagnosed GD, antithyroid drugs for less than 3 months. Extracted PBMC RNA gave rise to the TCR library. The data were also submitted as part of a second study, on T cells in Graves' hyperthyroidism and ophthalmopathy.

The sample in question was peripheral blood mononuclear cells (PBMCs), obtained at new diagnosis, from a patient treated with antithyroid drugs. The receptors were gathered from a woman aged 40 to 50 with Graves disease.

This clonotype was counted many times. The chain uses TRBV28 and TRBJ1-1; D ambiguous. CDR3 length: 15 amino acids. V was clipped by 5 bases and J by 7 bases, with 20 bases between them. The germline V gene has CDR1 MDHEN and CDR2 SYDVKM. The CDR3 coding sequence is TGTGCCAGCAGTCCCCGTCGGTTAAGAACAAGTGAAGCTTTCTTT. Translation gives CASSPRRLRTSEAFF.

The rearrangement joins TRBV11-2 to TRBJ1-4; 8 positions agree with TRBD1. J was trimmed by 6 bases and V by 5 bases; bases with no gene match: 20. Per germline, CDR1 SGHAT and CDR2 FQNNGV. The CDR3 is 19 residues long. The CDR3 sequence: CASSPGLYPRGHVYEKLFF. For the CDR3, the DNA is TGTGCCAGCAGCCCGGGGCTCTATCCCAGGGGGCATGTTTATGAAAAACTGTTTTTT.

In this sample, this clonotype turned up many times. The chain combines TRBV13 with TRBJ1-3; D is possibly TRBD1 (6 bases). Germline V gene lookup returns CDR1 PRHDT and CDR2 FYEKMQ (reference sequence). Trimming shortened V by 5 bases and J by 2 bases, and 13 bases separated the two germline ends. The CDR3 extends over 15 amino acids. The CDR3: CASSDGPGAGNTIYF. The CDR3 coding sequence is TGTGCCAGCAGCGATGGCCCAGGGGCTGGAAACACCATATATTTT.

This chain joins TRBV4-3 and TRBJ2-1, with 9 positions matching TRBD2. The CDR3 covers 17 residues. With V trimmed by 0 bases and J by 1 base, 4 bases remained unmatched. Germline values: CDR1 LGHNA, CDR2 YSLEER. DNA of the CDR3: TGCGCCAGCAGCCAAGATAGCGGGAGCACTTCCTACAATGAGCAGTTCTTC. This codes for CASSQDSGSTSYNEQFF.

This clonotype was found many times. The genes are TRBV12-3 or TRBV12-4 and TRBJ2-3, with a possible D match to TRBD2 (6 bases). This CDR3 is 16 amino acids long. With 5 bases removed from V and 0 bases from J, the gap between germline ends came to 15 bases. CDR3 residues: CASSGGLRGSTDTQYF. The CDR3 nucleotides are TGTGCCAGCAGTGGCGGGTTGCGGGGTAGCACAGATACGCAGTATTTT.

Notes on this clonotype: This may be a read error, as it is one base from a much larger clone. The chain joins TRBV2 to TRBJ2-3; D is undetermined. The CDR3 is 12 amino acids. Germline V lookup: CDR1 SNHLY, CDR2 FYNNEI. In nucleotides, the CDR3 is TGTGCCAGCGGGAACTTAGTCGGTGAGCAGTCCTTC. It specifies CASGNLVGEQSF.

The CDR3 loop reads CAWSSQSDSPLHF. The DNA of the CDR3 is TGTGCCTGGAGTTCGCAGAGCGATTCACCCCTCCACTTT. V and J are TRBV30 and TRBJ1-6; D not resolved. The CDR3 is 13 residues long. Germline V gene lookup returns CDR1 GTSNPN and CDR2 SVGIG (reference sequence). Trimming pared 2 bases from V and 8 bases from J, leaving 10 bases between.

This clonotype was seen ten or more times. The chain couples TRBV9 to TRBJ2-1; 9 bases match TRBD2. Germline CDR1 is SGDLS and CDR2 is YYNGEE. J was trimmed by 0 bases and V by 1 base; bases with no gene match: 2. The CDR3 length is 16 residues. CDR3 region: CASSVYSGSSYNEQFF. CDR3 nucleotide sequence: TGTGCCAGCAGCGTATATAGCGGGAGCTCCTACAATGAGCAGTTCTTC.

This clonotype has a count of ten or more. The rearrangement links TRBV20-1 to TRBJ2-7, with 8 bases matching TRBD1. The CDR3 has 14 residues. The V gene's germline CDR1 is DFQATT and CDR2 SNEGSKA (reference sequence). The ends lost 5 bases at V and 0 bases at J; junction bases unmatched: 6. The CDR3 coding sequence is TGCAGTGCTCCTAGACAGGGGTACTCCTACGAGCAGTACTTC. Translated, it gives CSAPRQGYSYEQYF.

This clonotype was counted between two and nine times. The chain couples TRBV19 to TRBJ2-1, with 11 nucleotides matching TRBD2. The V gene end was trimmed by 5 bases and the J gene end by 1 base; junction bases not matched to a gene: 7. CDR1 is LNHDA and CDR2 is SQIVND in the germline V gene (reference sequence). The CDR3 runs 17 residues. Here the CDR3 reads CASSFLLAGGSYNEQFF. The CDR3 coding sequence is TGTGCCAGTAGTTTCCTTTTAGCGGGAGGGTCCTACAATGAGCAGTTCTTC.

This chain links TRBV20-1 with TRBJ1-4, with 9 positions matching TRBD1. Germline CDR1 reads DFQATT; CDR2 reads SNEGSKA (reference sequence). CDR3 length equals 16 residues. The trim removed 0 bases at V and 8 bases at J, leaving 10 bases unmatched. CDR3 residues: CSARDLYRGRVEKLFF. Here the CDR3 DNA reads TGCAGTGCTAGAGATCTTTACAGGGGGCGAGTCGAAAAACTGTTTTTT.

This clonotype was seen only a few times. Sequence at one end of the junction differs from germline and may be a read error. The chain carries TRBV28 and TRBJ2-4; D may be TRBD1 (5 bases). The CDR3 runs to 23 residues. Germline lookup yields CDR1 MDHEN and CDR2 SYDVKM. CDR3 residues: CVSSFNPFTPQVERTLAKNIQYF. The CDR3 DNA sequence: TGTGTCAGCAGTTTTAACCCCTTTACGCCACAGGTGGAGAGGACACTAGCCAAAAACATTCAGTACTTC.

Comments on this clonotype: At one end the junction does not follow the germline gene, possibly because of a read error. The CDR3: CGARVPTYRGTGELFF. CDR3 DNA: TGCGGTGCTAGAGTCCCTACCTACAGGGGGACCGGGGAGCTGTTTTTT. J is TRBJ2-2 and V is TRBV20-1; 8 bases fit TRBD1. Germline-derived CDR1 and CDR2 are DFQATT and SNEGSKA (reference sequence). The CDR3 length is 16 residues.

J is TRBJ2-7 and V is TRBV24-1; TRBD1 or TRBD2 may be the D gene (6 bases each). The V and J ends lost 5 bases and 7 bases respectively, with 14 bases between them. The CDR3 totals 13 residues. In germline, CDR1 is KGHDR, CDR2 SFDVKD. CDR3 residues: CATSAGGLEEQYF. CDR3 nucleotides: TGTGCCACCAGTGCCGGGGGCCTGGAGGAGCAGTACTTC.

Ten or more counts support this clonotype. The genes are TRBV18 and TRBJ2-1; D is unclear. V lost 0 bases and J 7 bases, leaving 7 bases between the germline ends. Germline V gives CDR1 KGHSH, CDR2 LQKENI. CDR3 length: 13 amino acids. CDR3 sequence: CASSPPSKNEQFF. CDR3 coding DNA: TGTGCCAGCTCACCACCCTCTAAAAATGAGCAGTTCTTC. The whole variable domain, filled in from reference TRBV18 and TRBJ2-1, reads NAGVMQNPRHLVRRRGQEARLRCSPMKGHSHVYWYRQLPEEGLKFMVYLQKENIIDESGMPKERFSAEFPKEGPSILRIQQVVRGDSAAYFCASSPPSKNEQFFGPGTRLTVL.

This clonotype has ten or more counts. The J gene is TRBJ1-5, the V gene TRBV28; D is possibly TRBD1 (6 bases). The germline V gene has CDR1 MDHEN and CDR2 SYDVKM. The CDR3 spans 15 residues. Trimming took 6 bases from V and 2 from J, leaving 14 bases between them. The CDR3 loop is CASRGGQFRNQPQHF. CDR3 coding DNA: TGTGCCAGCAGAGGAGGACAGTTTCGCAATCAGCCCCAGCATTTT. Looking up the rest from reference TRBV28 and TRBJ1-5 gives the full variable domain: DVKVTQSSRYLVKRTGEKVFLECVQDMDHENMFWYRQDPGLGLRLIYFSYDVKMKEKGDIPEGYSVSREKKERFSLILESASTNQTSMYLCASRGGQFRNQPQHFGDGTRLSIL.

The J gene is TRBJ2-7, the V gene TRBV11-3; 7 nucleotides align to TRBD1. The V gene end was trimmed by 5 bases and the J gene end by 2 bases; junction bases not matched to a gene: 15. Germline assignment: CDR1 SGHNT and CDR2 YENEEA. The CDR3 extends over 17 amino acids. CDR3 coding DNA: TGTGCCAGCAGCCCCGCCGGGACAGCCTTTTTTACCTACGAGCAGTACTTC. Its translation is CASSPAGTAFFTYEQYF.

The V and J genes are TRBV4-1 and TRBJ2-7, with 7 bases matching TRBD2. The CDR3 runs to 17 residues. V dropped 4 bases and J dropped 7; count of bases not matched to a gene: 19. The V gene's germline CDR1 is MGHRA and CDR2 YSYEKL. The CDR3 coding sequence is TGCGCCAGCAGCCCCGGTATTAACAGCGGGACTGCCCCGGAGCAGTACTTC. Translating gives CASSPGINSGTAPEQYF.

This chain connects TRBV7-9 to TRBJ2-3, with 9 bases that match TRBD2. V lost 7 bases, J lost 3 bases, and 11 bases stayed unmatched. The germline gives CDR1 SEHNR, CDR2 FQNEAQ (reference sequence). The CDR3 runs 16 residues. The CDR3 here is CASTGGRAESTDTQYF. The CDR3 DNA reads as TGTGCCAGCACGGGCGGGAGGGCCGAGAGTACAGATACGCAGTATTTT.

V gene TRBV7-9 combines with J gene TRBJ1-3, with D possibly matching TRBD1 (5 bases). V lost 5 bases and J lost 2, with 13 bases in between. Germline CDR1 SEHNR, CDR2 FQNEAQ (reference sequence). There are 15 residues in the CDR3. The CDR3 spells CASSPQDIPGNTIYF. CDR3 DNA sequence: TGTGCCAGCAGCCCACAGGACATTCCTGGAAACACCATATATTTT.

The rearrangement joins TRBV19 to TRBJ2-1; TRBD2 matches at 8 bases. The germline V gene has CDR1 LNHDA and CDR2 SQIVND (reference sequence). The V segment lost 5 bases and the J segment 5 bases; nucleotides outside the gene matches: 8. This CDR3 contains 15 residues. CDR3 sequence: CASSEAGLVNNEQFF. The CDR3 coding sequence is TGTGCCAGTAGTGAAGCGGGACTAGTTAACAATGAGCAGTTCTTC.

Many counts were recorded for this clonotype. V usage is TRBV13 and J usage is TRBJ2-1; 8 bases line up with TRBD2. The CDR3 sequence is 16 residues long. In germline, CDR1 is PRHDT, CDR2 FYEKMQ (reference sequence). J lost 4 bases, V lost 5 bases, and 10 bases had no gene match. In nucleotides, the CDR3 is TGTGCCAGCAGCCCCCGGGAAACTAGCGGATACAATGAGCAGTTCTTC. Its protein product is CASSPRETSGYNEQFF.

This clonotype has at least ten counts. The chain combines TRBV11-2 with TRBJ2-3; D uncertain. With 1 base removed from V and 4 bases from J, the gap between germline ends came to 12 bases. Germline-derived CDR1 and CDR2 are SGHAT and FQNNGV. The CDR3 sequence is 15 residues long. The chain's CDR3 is CASSLAELVPDTQYF. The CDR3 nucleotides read TGTGCCAGCAGCTTAGCCGAGTTAGTACCAGATACGCAGTATTTT. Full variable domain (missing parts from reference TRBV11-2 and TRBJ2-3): EAGVAQSPRYKIIEKRQSVAFWCNPISGHATLYWYQQILGQGPKLLIQFQNNGVVDDSQLPKDRFSAERLKGVDSTLKIQPAKLEDSAVYLCASSLAELVPDTQYFGPGTRLTVL.

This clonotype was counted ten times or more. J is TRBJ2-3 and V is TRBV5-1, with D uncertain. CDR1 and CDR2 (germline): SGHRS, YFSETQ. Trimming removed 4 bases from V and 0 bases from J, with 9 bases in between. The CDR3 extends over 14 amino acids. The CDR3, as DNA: TGCGCCAGCAGCCCCGAAGGGAGCACAGATACGCAGTATTTT. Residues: CASSPEGSTDTQYF.

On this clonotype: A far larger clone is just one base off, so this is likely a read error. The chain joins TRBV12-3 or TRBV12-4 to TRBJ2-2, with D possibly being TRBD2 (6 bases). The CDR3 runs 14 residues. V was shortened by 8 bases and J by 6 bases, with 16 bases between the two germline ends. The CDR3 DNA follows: TGTGCCAGCGAGGCCGGGAGAGGAGCCGGGGAGCTGTTTTTT. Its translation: CASEAGRGAGELFF.